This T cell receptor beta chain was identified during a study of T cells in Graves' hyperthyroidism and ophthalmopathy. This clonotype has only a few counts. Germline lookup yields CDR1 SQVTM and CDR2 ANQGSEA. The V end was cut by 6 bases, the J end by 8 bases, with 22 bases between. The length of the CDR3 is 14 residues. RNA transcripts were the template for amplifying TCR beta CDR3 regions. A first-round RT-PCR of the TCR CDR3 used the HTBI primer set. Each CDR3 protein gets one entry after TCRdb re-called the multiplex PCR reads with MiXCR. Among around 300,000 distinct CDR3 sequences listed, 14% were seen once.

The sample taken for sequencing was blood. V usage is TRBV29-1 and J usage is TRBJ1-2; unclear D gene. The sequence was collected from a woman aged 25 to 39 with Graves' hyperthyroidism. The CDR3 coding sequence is TGCAGCGTCCCTAGGGAGGATGGTTATCGAGGCTACACCTTC. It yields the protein CSVPREDGYRGYTF.